The 9 T cell receptor beta chains below come from one sample, sequenced in a study of blood T cells in healthy people across ages. The use of a sample-barcoded 5' primer and a J-beta primer mix characterized a second PCR of roughly 6 to 11 cycles. Using its own MiXCR run on the 5' RACE reads, TCRdb lists one record per CDR3 protein. The sample has about 290,000 distinct CDR3 sequences, 25% to 30% seen once. Sequenced input: blood. The receptors derive from a woman in her sixties or seventies in good health.

At least ten counts were recorded for this clonotype. This chain connects TRBV18 to TRBJ2-2; 7 bases match TRBD1. There are 14 residues in the CDR3. Per germline, CDR1 KGHSH and CDR2 LQKENI. V was clipped by 3 bases and J by 6 bases; unmatched bases: 4. The CDR3 is CASSPKGASGELFF. CDR3 nucleotides: TGTGCCAGCTCACCGAAGGGGGCGTCCGGGGAGCTGTTTTTT.

J is TRBJ2-1 and V is TRBV6-2 or TRBV6-3, with 10 bases lining up with TRBD2. J was trimmed by 8 bases and V by 4 bases; bases with no gene match: 8. Germline V gene sequence: CDR1 MNHEY, CDR2 SVGEGT. The CDR3 loop spans 15 amino acids. The CDR3 loop is CASSSLAGRVYEQFF. The CDR3, as DNA: TGTGCCAGCAGTTCACTAGCGGGACGGGTCTATGAGCAGTTCTTC.

This sequence joins TRBV18 and TRBJ1-1; D remains unclear. The CDR3 runs 16 residues. Germline CDR1 reads KGHSH; CDR2 reads LQKENI. Trimming took 4 bases from V and 0 from J, leaving 15 bases between them. The CDR3 region has the DNA TGTGCCAGCTCACTTACGGTTGGGAACGTGAACACTGAAGCTTTCTTT. This sequence encodes CASSLTVGNVNTEAFF.

The chain recombines TRBV27 with TRBJ1-2; TRBD1 aligns across 7 bases. Germline CDR1 is MNHEY and CDR2 is SMNVEV (reference sequence). J gave up 6 bases and V 4 bases, and 2 bases lay outside the gene matches. This CDR3 region has 12 residues. The CDR3 region is CASSSRGNGYTF. CDR3 nucleotides: TGTGCCAGCAGTTCCAGGGGGAATGGCTACACCTTC.

This clonotype turned up a few times. The rearrangement links TRBV10-3 to TRBJ2-4; either TRBD1 or TRBD2 may fit D (5 bases each). V lost 10 bases and J lost 4, with 11 bases in between. Looked up from germline, CDR1 is ENHRY and CDR2 is SYGVKD. CDR3 length: 12 amino acids. The CDR3: CATSGGKNIQYF. As DNA, the CDR3 is TGTGCCACCTCTGGGGGAAAAAACATTCAGTACTTC.

The chain carries TRBV5-1 and TRBJ2-5; D is perhaps TRBD2 (5 bases). Between the trimmed V and J ends, which lost 2 bases and 3 bases, there was a span of 8 bases. The CDR3 covers 13 residues. Per germline, CDR1 SGHRS and CDR2 YFSETQ. The CDR3 here is CASSLAAEETQYF. In nucleotides, the CDR3 is TGCGCCAGCAGCTTAGCAGCGGAAGAGACCCAGTACTTC.

Worth noting for this clonotype: This could be a read error, since a much larger clone is one nucleotide away. The V call is TRBV11-2, the J call TRBJ2-4, with 10 positions matching TRBD2. The CDR3 runs 19 residues. Germline CDR1 is SGHAT and CDR2 is FQNNGV. The CDR3 loop reads CANSLGPSGGLLAKNIQYF. CDR3 nucleotide sequence: TGTGCCAACAGCTTAGGGCCTAGCGGGGGTTTACTAGCCAAAAACATTCAGTACTTC.

The chain couples TRBV4-1 to TRBJ2-2; D uncertain. The germline CDR1 and CDR2 sequences are MGHRA and YSYEKL. CDR3 length: 15 residues. The V end lost 3 bases, the J end lost 1 base, and 9 bases lay between the germline ends. Here the CDR3 DNA reads TGCGCCAGCAGCCAGGTAGACTTGAACACCGGGGAGCTGTTTTTT. Translating it yields CASSQVDLNTGELFF.

Only a few counts were recorded for this clonotype. This chain connects TRBV12-3 or TRBV12-4 to TRBJ2-1; TRBD1 aligns across 9 bases. The trim removed 6 bases at V and 6 bases at J, leaving 3 bases unmatched. This CDR3 contains 13 residues. The DNA for the CDR3 is TGTGCCAGCAGAATGACAGGGGGCAATGAGCAGTTCTTC. It codes for CASRMTGGNEQFF.